This is a list of T cell receptor beta chains from one sample in a study of graft-versus-host responses after intestinal transplantation. The assay was immunoSEQ multiplex PCR, and TCRdb's table has in-frame clones only and misses some. The data show about 97,000 clones, roughly 90% seen once. The input for sequencing was PBMCs, taken about 460 days after intestinal transplant. These receptors were collected from a human patient who received an intestinal transplant, so some T cells may come from the graft donor. CDR3s include the opening cysteine and the closing phenylalanine or tryptophan. A D gene is named only where the DNA matches it firmly. Not every row has a clone size; where given, it reads once, few, many or a size class.

>NA|TRBV15|TRBJ2-6|NA
CATSRTNSGANVLTF
TGTGCCACCAGCAGGACAAACTCTGGGGCCAACGTCCTGACTTTC
>TRBD1|TRBV11-3|TRBJ1-6|few
CASSLGTAAAPLHF
TGTGCCAGCAGCTTGGGGACAGCTGCTGCACCCCTCCACTTT
>NA|TRBV27|TRBJ1-1|NA
CASSLRQQATEAFF
TGTGCCAGCAGTTTGCGGCAACAGGCCACTGAAGCTTTCTTT
>NA|TRBV2|TRBJ2-5|NA
CASSRGTEETQYF
TGTGCCAGCAGTCGCGGGACAGAAGAGACCCAGTACTTC
>TRBD1|TRBV28|TRBJ1-5|NA
CASSPTRNRGNQPQHF
TGTGCCAGCAGTCCTACTCGAAACAGGGGGAATCAGCCCCAGCATTTT
>TRBD2|TRBV15|TRBJ2-3|NA
CATSRDVGGGAPDTQYF
TGTGCCACCAGCAGAGATGTCGGCGGGGGGGCCCCAGATACGCAGTATTTT
>NA|TRBV6-4|TRBJ1-2|few
CASSDRANF
TGTGCCAGCAGTGACAGAGCTAACTTC
>TRBD1|TRBV7-6|TRBJ2-7|once
CASSLGPTGVEQYF
TGTGCCAGCAGCTTAGGACCCACAGGGGTCGAGCAGTACTTC
>NA|TRBV10-3|TRBJ2-3|once
CAISESRSPVTDTQYF
TGTGCCATCAGTGAGTCGAGATCCCCGGTCACAGATACGCAGTATTTT
>NA|TRBV7-2|TRBJ2-1|NA
CASSRALGYNEQFF
TGTGCCAGCAGTAGGGCGTTGGGTTACAATGAGCAGTTCTTC
>NA|TRBV28|TRBJ1-2|NA
CASCLGGYGYTF
TGTGCCAGCTGCCTGGGGGGCTATGGCTACACCTTC
>NA|TRBV6-6|TRBJ1-2|once
CASRRGVGKDGYTF
TGTGCCAGCAGGAGAGGTGTGGGGAAAGATGGCTACACCTTC
>NA|TRBV10-3|TRBJ1-1|few
CAIAGRNTEAFF
TGTGCCATAGCCGGCAGAAACACTGAAGCTTTCTTT
>TRBD2|TRBV5-1|TRBJ2-3|NA
CASSSGLAGGLDTQYF
TGCGCCAGCAGCTCGGGACTAGCGGGGGGTCTAGATACGCAGTATTTT
>NA|TRBV2|TRBJ2-7|NA
CASSGEFEQYF
TGTGCCAGCAGTGGCGAGTTTGAGCAGTACTTC
>TRBD1|TRBV6-6|TRBJ1-1|NA
CASSDSQGARGTEAFF
TGTGCCAGCAGTGACTCACAGGGGGCGCGGGGCACTGAAGCTTTCTTT